The next 5 T cell receptor beta chains were all read from a single sample in a study of T cell repertoires in cytomegalovirus infection. No antigen has been assigned to these receptors. TCRdb re-analysed the reads in MiXCR, keeping a single row per CDR3 protein. The repertoire holds around 900,000 distinct CDR3 sequences, with roughly 31% as singletons. Here the sequenced sample was cultured CD8+ T cells from PBMCs, taken from culture after CMV antigen stimulation. The receptors derive from a human donor in good health (CMV status not recorded). Some clones in this sample may be carry-over from other donors' samples.

This chain links TRBV6-6 with TRBJ1-2; 10 positions agree with TRBD1. Germline CDR1 is MNHNY and CDR2 is SVGAGI (reference sequence). The CDR3 loop spans 24 amino acids. J lost 3 bases, V lost 0 bases, and 28 bases had no gene match. The CDR3, as DNA: TGTGCCAGCAGTTACTCCTTCGTAGCCGTTCCCGAGAGACAGGGGGCTGAAGGGGACTATGGCTACACCTTC. It is translated as CASSYSFVAVPERQGAEGDYGYTF.

This clonotype was observed many times. This chain connects TRBV7-8 to TRBJ1-5, with TRBD1 identical over 7 bases. The V gene end was trimmed by 3 bases and the J gene end by 0 bases; junction bases not matched to a gene: 5. This CDR3 is 16 amino acids long. CDR1 SGHVS and CDR2 FQNEAQ come from the germline V gene. The CDR3 loop is CASSLTGRHSNQPQHF. The CDR3 DNA sequence: TGTGCCAGCAGCTTGACAGGGCGACATAGCAATCAGCCCCAGCATTTT. The full variable domain, rest sourced from reference TRBV7-8 and TRBJ1-5, is GAGVSQSPRYKVAKRGQDVALRCDPISGHVSLFWYQQALGQGPEFLTYFQNEAQLDKSGLPSDRFFAERPEGSVSTLKIQRTQQEDSAVYLCASSLTGRHSNQPQHFGDGTRLSIL.

This clonotype was detected a few times. The CDR3: CASSLGDRGQKTQYF. The CDR3 DNA follows: TGTGCCAGCAGCTTAGGAGACAGGGGACAAAAGACCCAGTACTTC. The chain recombines TRBV7-9 with TRBJ2-5, with 8 positions matching TRBD1. V trimming: 1 base; J trimming: 6 bases; junction bases outside the gene matches: 7. Per the germline V gene, CDR1 is SEHNR and CDR2 is FQNEAQ (reference sequence). The CDR3 is made up of 15 amino acids.

In this sample, this clonotype turned up many times. This chain uses TRBV12-3 or TRBV12-4 with TRBJ1-1, with D unclear. The CDR3 is 13 amino acids. Trimming shortened V by 3 bases and J by 0 bases, and 5 bases separated the two germline ends. CDR3 sequence (DNA): TGTGCCAGCAGTTTTGAGTTGAACACTGAAGCTTTCTTT. It specifies CASSFELNTEAFF.

The chain employs TRBV5-5 and TRBJ2-3; TRBD1 agrees at 8 bases. This CDR3 comprises 15 residues. V gave up 0 bases and J gave up 2 bases; unmatched junction bases: 2. CDR1 is SGHKS and CDR2 is YYEKEE in the germline V gene (reference sequence). The CDR3 DNA follows: TGTGCCAGCAGCTTGGGGGACAGGTACACAGATACGCAGTATTTT. It translates to CASSLGDRYTDTQYF.